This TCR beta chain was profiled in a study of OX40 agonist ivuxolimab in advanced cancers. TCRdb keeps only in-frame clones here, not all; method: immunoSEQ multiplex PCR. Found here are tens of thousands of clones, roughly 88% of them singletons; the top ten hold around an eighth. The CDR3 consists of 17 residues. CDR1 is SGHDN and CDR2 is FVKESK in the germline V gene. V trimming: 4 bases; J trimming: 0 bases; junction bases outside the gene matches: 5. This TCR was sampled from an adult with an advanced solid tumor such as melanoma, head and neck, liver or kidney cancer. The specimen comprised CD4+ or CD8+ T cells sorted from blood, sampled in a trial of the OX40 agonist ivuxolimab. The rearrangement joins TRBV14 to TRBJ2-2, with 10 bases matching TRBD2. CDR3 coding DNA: TGTGCCAGCAGCCGTTCTAGCGGGGGCCCGAACACCGGGGAGCTGTTTTTT. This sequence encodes CASSRSSGGPNTGELFF. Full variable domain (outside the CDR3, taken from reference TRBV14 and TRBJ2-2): EAGVTQFPSHSVIEKGQTVTLRCDPISGHDNLYWYRRVMGKEIKFLLHFVKESKQDESGMPNNRFLAERTGGTYSTLKVQPAELEDSGVYFCASSRSSGGPNTGELFFGEGSRLTVL.